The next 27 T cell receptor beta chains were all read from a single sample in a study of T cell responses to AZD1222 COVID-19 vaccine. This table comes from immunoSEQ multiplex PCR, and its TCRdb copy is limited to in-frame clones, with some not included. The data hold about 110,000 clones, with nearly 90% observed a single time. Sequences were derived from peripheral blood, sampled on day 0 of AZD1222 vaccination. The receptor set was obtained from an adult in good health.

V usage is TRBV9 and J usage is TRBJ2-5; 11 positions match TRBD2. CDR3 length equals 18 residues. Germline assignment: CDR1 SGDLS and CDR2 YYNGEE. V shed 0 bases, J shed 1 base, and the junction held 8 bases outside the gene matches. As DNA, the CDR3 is TGTGCCAGCAGCGTAGATGGCTCTAGCGGGGGGCTCCAAGAGACCCAGTACTTC. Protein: CASSVDGSSGGLQETQYF.

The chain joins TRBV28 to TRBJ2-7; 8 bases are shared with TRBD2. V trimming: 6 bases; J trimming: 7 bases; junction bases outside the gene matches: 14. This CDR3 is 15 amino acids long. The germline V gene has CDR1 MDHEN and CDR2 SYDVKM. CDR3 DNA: TGTGCCAGCAGCCGAACCGGGACTAGGCTTGTGGAGCAGTACTTC. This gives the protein CASSRTGTRLVEQYF.

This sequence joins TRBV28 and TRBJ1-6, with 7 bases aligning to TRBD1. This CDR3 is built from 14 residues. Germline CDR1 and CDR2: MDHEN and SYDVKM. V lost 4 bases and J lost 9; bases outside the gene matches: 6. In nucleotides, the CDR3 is TGTGCCAGCAGTTGGGCGGACAGGCCTTCACCCCTCCACTTT. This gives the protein CASSWADRPSPLHF.

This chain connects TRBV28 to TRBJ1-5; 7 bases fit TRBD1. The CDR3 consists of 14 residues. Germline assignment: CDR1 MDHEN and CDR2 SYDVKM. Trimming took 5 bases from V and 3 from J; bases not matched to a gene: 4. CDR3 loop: CASSPGTDNQPQHF. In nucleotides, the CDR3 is TGTGCCAGCAGTCCCGGGACAGACAATCAGCCCCAGCATTTT.

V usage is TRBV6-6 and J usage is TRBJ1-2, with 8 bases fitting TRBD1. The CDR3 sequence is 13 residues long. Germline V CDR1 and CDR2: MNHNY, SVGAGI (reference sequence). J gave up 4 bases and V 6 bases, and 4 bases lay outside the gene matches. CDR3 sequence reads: CASRATGVYGYTF. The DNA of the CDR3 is TGTGCCAGCAGGGCGACAGGGGTCTATGGCTACACCTTC.

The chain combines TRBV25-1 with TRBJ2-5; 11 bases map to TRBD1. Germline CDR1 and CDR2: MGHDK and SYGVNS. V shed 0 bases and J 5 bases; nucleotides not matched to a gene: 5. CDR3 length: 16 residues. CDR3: CASSEYGTGGRETQYF. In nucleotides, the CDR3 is TGTGCCAGCAGTGAATATGGGACAGGGGGAAGGGAGACCCAGTACTTC.

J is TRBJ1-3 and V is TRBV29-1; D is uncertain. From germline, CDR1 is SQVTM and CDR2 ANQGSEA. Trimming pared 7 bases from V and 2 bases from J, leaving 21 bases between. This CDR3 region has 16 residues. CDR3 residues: CSDTGWPNIPGNTIYF. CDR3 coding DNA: TGCAGCGACACCGGGTGGCCCAATATCCCTGGAAACACCATATATTTT.

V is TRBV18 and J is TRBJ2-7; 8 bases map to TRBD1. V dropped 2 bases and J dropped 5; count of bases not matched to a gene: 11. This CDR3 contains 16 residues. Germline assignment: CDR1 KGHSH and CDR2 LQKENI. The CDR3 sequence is CASSPSRDRSIDEQYF. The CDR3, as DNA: TGTGCCAGCTCACCAAGCCGGGACAGGTCCATCGACGAGCAGTACTTC.

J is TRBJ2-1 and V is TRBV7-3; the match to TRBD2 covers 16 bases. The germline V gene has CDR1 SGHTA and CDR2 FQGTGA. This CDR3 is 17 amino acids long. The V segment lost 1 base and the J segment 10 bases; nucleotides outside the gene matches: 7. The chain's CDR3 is CASSLSPGLAGGGEQFF. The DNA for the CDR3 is TGTGCCAGCAGCTTAAGCCCGGGACTAGCGGGAGGGGGAGAGCAGTTCTTC.

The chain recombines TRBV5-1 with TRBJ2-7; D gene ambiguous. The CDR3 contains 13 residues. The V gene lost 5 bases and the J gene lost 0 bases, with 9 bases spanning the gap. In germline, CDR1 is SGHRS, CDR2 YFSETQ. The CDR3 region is CASSGQSSYEQYF. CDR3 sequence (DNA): TGCGCCAGCAGTGGGCAGTCCTCCTACGAGCAGTACTTC.

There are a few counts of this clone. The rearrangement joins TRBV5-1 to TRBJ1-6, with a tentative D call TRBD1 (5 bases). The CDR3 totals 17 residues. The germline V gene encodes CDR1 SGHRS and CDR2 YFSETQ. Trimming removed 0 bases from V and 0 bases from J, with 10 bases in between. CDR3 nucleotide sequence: TGCGCCAGCAGCTTGGACAGGCAACGCTCCTATAATTCACCCCTCCACTTT. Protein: CASSLDRQRSYNSPLHF.

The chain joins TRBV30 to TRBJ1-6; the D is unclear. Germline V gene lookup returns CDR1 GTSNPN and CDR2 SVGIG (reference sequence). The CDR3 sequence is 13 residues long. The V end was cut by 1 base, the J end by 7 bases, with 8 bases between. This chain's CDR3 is CAWSEGDNSPLHF. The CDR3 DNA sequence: TGTGCCTGGAGTGAGGGTGACAATTCACCCCTCCACTTT.

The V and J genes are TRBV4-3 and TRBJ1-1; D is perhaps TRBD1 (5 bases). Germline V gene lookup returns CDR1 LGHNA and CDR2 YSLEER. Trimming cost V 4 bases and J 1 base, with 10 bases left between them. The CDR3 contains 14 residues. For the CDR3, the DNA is TGCGCCAGCAGCCTCGGGGCGGGGAACACTGAAGCTTTCTTT. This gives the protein CASSLGAGNTEAFF.

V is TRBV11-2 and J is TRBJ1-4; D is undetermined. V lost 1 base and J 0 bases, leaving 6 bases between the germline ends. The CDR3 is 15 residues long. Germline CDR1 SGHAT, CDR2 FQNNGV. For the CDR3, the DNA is TGTGCCAGCAGCTTAGTACGGGCAACTAATGAAAAACTGTTTTTT. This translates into CASSLVRATNEKLFF.

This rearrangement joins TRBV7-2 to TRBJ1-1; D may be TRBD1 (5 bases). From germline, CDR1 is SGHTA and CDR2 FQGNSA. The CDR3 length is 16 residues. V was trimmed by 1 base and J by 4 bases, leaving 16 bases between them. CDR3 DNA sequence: TGTGCCAGCAGCTTAGGGTCCCCCGGCGGGGGCACTGAAGCTTTCTTT. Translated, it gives CASSLGSPGGGTEAFF.

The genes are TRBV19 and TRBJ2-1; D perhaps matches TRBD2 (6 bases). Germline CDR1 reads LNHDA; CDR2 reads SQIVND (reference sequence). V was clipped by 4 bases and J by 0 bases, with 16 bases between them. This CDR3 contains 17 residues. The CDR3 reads CASSKRWAGSSYNEQFF. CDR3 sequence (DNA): TGTGCCAGTAGTAAGCGCTGGGCGGGGAGCTCCTACAATGAGCAGTTCTTC.

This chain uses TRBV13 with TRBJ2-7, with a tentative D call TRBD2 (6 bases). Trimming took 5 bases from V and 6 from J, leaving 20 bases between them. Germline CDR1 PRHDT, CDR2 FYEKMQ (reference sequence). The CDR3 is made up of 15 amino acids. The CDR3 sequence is CASSGAVVAGGEQYF. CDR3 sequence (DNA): TGTGCCAGCAGCGGGGCCGTGGTAGCCGGGGGCGAGCAGTACTTC.

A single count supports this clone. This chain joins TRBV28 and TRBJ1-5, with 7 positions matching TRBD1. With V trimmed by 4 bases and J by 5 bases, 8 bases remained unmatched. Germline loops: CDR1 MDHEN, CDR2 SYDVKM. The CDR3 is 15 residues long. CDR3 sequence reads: CASSSPGRGHQPQHF. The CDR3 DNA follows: TGTGCCAGCAGTTCCCCGGGGAGGGGGCATCAGCCCCAGCATTTT.

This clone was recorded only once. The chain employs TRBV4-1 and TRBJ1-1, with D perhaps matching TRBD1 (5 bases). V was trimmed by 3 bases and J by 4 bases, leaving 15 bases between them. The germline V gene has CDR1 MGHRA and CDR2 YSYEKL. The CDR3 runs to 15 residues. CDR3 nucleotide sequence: TGCGCCAGCAGCCATCCCATGGGGGGGGGCACTGAAGCTTTCTTT. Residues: CASSHPMGGGTEAFF.

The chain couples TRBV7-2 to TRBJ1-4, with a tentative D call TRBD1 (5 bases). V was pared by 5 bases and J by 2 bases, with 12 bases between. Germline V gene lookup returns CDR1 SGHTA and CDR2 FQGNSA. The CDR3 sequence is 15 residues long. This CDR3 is CASSAGGRTNEKLFF. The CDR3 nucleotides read TGTGCCAGCAGCGCCGGGGGTAGGACTAATGAAAAACTGTTTTTT.

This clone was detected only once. CDR3 DNA sequence: TGTGCCTGGAGCACAGTTTCACCCCTCCACTTT. It yields the protein CAWSTVSPLHF. J is TRBJ1-6 and V is TRBV30; D remains unclear. Germline V gene data show CDR1 as GTSNPN and CDR2 as SVGIG (reference sequence). The V end was cut by 3 bases, the J end by 9 bases, with 6 bases between. This CDR3 is built from 11 residues. The full variable domain, its missing parts supplied by reference TRBV30 and TRBJ1-6, is SQTIHQWPATLVQPVGSPLSLECTVEGTSNPNLYWYRQAAGRGLQLLFYSVGIGQISSEVPQNLSASRPQDRQFILSSKKLLLSDSGFYLCAWSTVSPLHFGNGTRLTVT.

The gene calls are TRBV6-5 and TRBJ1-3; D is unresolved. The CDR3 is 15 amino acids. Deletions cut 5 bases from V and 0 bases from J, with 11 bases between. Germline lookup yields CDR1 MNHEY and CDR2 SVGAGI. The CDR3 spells CASSSGRFSGNTIYF. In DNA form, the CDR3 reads TGTGCCAGCAGTAGCGGACGGTTCTCTGGAAACACCATATATTTT.

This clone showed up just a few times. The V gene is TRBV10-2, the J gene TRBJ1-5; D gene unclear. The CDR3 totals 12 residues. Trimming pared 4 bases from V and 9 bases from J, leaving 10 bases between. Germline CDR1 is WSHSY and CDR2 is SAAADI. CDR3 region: CASSVEPMPQHF. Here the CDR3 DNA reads TGCGCCAGCAGTGTAGAACCCATGCCCCAGCATTTT.

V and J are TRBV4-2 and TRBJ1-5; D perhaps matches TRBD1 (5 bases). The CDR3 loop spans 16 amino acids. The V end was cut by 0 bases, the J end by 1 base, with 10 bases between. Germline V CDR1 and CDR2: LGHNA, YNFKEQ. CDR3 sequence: CASSQDPGVSNQPQHF. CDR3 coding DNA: TGTGCCAGCAGCCAAGATCCGGGGGTGAGCAATCAGCCCCAGCATTTT.

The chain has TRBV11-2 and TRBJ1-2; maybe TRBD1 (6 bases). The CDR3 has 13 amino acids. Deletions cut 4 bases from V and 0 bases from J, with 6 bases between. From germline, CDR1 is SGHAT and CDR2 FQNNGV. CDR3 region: CASSWTANYGYTF. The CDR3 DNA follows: TGTGCCAGCAGCTGGACAGCTAACTATGGCTACACCTTC.

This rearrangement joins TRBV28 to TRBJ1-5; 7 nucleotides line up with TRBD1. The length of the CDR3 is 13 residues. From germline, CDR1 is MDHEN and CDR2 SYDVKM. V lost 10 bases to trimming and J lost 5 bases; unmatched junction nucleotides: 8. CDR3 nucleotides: TGTGCCATCGGGGGACAGAGGTATCAGCCCCAGCATTTT. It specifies CAIGGQRYQPQHF.

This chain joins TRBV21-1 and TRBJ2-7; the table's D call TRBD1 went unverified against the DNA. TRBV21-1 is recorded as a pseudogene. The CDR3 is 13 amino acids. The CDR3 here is CASTAGTEYEQYF. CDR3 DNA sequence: TGTGCCAGCACCGCCGGGACAGAGTACGAGCAGTACTTC.